The 17 T cell receptor beta chains below come from one sample, sequenced in a study of blood T cell repertoires in COVID-19 (dated by TCRdb to 2018 to 2020). The method was the immunoSEQ multiplex PCR assay. TCRdb obtained this table from immuneACCESS and retained in-frame rearrangements with V and J assigned. These tables miss some clones; where compared with another copy, unresolved V genes account for less than half of the shortfall, and the remainder is unexplained. This sample is represented by tens of thousands of clones; approximately 80% of them were singletons. The ten largest make up over 9.5% of the sample. The specimen sequenced was peripheral blood. The receptors originated from a human donor in a cohort sampled during active COVID-19.

The rearrangement joins TRBV18 to TRBJ2-2, with 8 nucleotides matching TRBD1. V lost 2 bases to trimming and J lost 2 bases; unmatched junction nucleotides: 4. The CDR3 consists of 16 residues. Germline-derived CDR1 and CDR2 are KGHSH and LQKENI. DNA for the CDR3: TGTGCCAGCTCACCATTCGGGACAGGTAACACCGGGGAGCTGTTTTTT. It is translated as CASSPFGTGNTGELFF.

This chain uses TRBV5-1 with TRBJ1-2, with D hard to call. V was cut by 0 bases and J by 8 bases, with 14 bases left in between. CDR1 and CDR2 (germline): SGHRS, YFSETQ. The CDR3 has 14 amino acids. CDR3 nucleotide sequence: TGCGCCAGCAGCTTGGGGACTTCAGGAGGCGGCTACACCTTC. Translated, it gives CASSLGTSGGGYTF.

CDR3 region: CASSLRWSYGYTF. The DNA of the CDR3 is TGTGCCAGCAGCCTTCGGTGGAGCTATGGCTACACCTTC. The J gene is TRBJ1-2, the V gene TRBV12-3 or TRBV12-4; no reliable D call. The CDR3 totals 13 residues. Trimming shortened V by 6 bases and J by 4 bases, and 12 bases separated the two germline ends.

V and J are TRBV5-1 and TRBJ2-4, with TRBD2 matching 7 bases. The CDR3 is 12 amino acids. The ends lost 5 bases at V and 8 bases at J; junction bases unmatched: 4. Germline V gene data show CDR1 as SGHRS and CDR2 as YFSETQ. CDR3 region: CASREGRDIQYF. CDR3 nucleotide sequence: TGCGCCAGCAGGGAGGGGAGGGACATTCAGTACTTC.

The chain joins TRBV6-2 or TRBV6-3 to TRBJ1-2; D is undetermined. Germline CDR1 reads MNHEY; CDR2 reads SVGEGT. The CDR3 is made up of 13 amino acids. V gave up 2 bases and J gave up 2 bases, with 6 bases separating them. Written as DNA, the CDR3 is TGTGCCAGCAGTTACCCACTAAACTATGGCTACACCTTC. It is translated as CASSYPLNYGYTF.

The J gene is TRBJ1-1, the V gene TRBV5-1; TRBD1 agrees at 9 bases. CDR3 size: 14 residues. The J segment lost 3 bases and the V segment lost 4 bases, leaving 4 bases of the junction unmatched. Per germline, CDR1 SGHRS and CDR2 YFSETQ. For the CDR3, the DNA is TGCGCCAGCAGCACGGGACAGGGATACACTGAAGCTTTCTTT. Encoded protein: CASSTGQGYTEAFF.

The chain couples TRBV5-1 to TRBJ1-1, with TRBD1 matching over 8 bases. The germline gives CDR1 SGHRS, CDR2 YFSETQ. The CDR3 is 12 residues long. Trimming cost V 4 bases and J 6 bases; bases outside gene matches: 2. In nucleotides, the CDR3 is TGCGCCAGCAGCCCAGGGGGCCCTGAAGCTTTCTTT. Residues: CASSPGGPEAFF.

The V gene is TRBV18, the J gene TRBJ1-5, with D possibly being TRBD1 (6 bases). There are 16 residues in the CDR3. In germline, CDR1 is KGHSH, CDR2 LQKENI. V lost 1 base to trimming and J lost 1 base, with 11 bases between them. CDR3 protein: CASSPQGGGSNQPQHF. The CDR3 nucleotides read TGTGCCAGCTCACCACAAGGGGGAGGGAGCAATCAGCCCCAGCATTTT. Variable domain in full (rest from reference TRBV18 and TRBJ1-5): NAGVMQNPRHLVRRRGQEARLRCSPMKGHSHVYWYRQLPEEGLKFMVYLQKENIIDESGMPKERFSAEFPKEGPSILRIQQVVRGDSAAYFCASSPQGGGSNQPQHFGDGTRLSIL.

The rearrangement uses TRBV19 and TRBJ2-1; 9 bases align to TRBD1. The CDR3 has 15 amino acids. The V and J ends lost 8 bases and 8 bases, in that order; junction bases with no gene match: 13. From germline, CDR1 is LNHDA and CDR2 SQIVND (reference sequence). As DNA, the CDR3 is TGTGCCAGTCGGACAGGGGTTAGGTCTCACGATGAGCAGTTCTTC. Translation gives CASRTGVRSHDEQFF.

This chain links TRBV27 with TRBJ2-1, with 7 positions matching TRBD2. Trimming cost V 4 bases and J 8 bases; bases outside gene matches: 8. The CDR3 is 14 residues long. Germline assignment: CDR1 MNHEY and CDR2 SMNVEV (reference sequence). CDR3 nucleotide sequence: TGTGCCAGCAGTTCAGATGGGACTATCTATGAGCAGTTCTTC. It codes for CASSSDGTIYEQFF.

The chain links TRBV11-2 to TRBJ2-7; 12 bases are shared with TRBD1. Germline CDR1 is SGHAT and CDR2 is FQNNGV. J gave up 2 bases and V 5 bases, and 10 bases lay outside the gene matches. CDR3 size: 17 residues. The CDR3 DNA reads TGTGCCAGCAGCGAAAGCAGGGGGACAGGGGGCGCCTACGAGCAGTACTTC. Protein: CASSESRGTGGAYEQYF.

The V gene is TRBV7-9, the J gene TRBJ2-5; unclear D gene. Trimming shortened V by 3 bases and J by 5 bases, and 7 bases separated the two germline ends. This CDR3 has 12 residues. Germline assignment: CDR1 SEHNR and CDR2 FQNEAQ (reference sequence). This CDR3 is CASSFFPETQYF. CDR3 nucleotide sequence: TGTGCCAGCAGCTTTTTCCCGGAGACCCAGTACTTC.

V gene TRBV3-1 (or the pseudogene TRBV3-2) combines with J gene TRBJ2-4; the match to TRBD1 covers 11 bases. There are 22 residues in the CDR3. The V and J ends lost 1 base and 1 base, in that order; junction bases with no gene match: 18. CDR1 and CDR2 from the germline V gene are LGHDT and YNNKEL (reference sequence). As DNA, the CDR3 is TGTGCCAGCAGCCAAGCCCGACCAATCCGGGGGACAGGGGGGAGGGCCAAAAACATTCAGTACTTC. As protein: CASSQARPIRGTGGRAKNIQYF.

The chain employs TRBV14 and TRBJ2-1; possible D gene TRBD1, 5 bases. With 0 bases removed from V and 11 bases from J, the gap between germline ends came to 11 bases. This CDR3 region has 13 residues. Germline assignment: CDR1 SGHDN and CDR2 FVKESK. The CDR3 loop is CASSQDQDTKQFF. As DNA, the CDR3 is TGTGCCAGCAGCCAAGACCAGGACACCAAGCAGTTCTTC.

This chain connects TRBV27 to TRBJ1-1, with D possibly being TRBD1 (6 bases). Germline values: CDR1 MNHEY, CDR2 SMNVEV (reference sequence). The CDR3 is made up of 12 amino acids. Deletions cut 1 base from V and 8 bases from J, with 8 bases between. The CDR3 DNA reads TGTGCCAGCAGTTTATTACAGGGCGAAGCTTTCTTT. It codes for CASSLLQGEAFF.

The rearrangement uses TRBV28 and TRBJ2-5; perhaps TRBD1 as D (6 bases). CDR1 and CDR2 (germline): MDHEN, SYDVKM. V lost 6 bases to trimming and J lost 0 bases, with 11 bases between them. The CDR3 is 14 amino acids. The DNA for the CDR3 is TGTGCCAGCAGCCTTGGACAGCACCAAGAGACCCAGTACTTC. This gives the protein CASSLGQHQETQYF.

J is TRBJ2-5 and V is TRBV24-1; a possible D gene is TRBD1 (6 bases). V was pared by 1 base and J by 2 bases, with 16 bases between. Germline V gene sequence: CDR1 KGHDR, CDR2 SFDVKD. The CDR3 runs to 17 residues. In DNA, the CDR3 is TGTGCCACCAGTGATTTCTCTACAGGGATAGGGCAAGAGACCCAGTACTTC. Encoded protein: CATSDFSTGIGQETQYF.